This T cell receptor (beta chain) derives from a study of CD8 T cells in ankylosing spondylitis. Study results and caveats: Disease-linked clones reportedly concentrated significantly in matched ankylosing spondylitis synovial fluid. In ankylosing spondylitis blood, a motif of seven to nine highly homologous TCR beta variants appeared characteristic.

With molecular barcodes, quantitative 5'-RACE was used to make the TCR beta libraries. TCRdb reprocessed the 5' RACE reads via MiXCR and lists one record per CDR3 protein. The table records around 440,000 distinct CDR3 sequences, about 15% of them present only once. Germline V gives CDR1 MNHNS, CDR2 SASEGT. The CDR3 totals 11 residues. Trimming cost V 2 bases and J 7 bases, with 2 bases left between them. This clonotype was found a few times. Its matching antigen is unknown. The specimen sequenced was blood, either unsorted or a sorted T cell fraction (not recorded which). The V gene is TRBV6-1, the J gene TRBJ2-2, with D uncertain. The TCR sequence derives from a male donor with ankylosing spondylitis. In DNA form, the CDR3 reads TGTGCCAGCAGTGAACTCGGGGAGCTGTTTTTT. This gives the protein CASSELGELFF.